The source of this TCR beta chain is a study of T cell repertoires in cytomegalovirus infection. Using its own MiXCR run on the reads, TCRdb lists one record per CDR3 protein. The sample lists around 130,000 distinct CDR3 sequences; 8% to 9% were seen once. This clonotype was seen ten or more times. The TCR comes from a human donor in good health (CMV status not recorded). Some clones in this sample may be carry-over from other donors' samples. Input material: PBMCs.

The CDR3 loop reads CASSAPGQTEAFF. For the CDR3, the DNA is TGTGCCAGCAGTGCCCCAGGCCAAACTGAAGCTTTCTTT. This chain uses TRBV12-3 or TRBV12-4 with TRBJ1-1, with D unclear. Deletions cut 5 bases from V and 5 bases from J, with 12 bases between. This CDR3 region has 13 residues.